This TCR beta chain is drawn from a study of T cell responses to AZD1222 COVID-19 vaccine. TCRdb's table, derived via immunoSEQ multiplex PCR, lists solely in-frame clones and lacks some. The sample includes just under 90,000 clones, approximately 88% of them seen just once. This material consisted of peripheral blood, taken on day 0 of AZD1222 vaccination. The source of this sequence is an adult in good health.

The DNA of the CDR3 is TGTGCCAGCTCGCCAACAGGGAGGAACACTGAAGCTTTCTTT. Protein product: CASSPTGRNTEAFF. The V call is TRBV18, the J call TRBJ1-1; weak D call: TRBD1 (6 bases). V was cut by 6 bases and J by 1 base, with 12 bases left in between. This CDR3 spans 14 amino acids. Germline CDR1 and CDR2: KGHSH and LQKENI. Variable domain in full (rest from reference TRBV18 and TRBJ1-1): NAGVMQNPRHLVRRRGQEARLRCSPMKGHSHVYWYRQLPEEGLKFMVYLQKENIIDESGMPKERFSAEFPKEGPSILRIQQVVRGDSAAYFCASSPTGRNTEAFFGQGTRLTVV.